A selection of T cell receptor beta chains follows, all from one sample in a study of cytomegalovirus exposure and HLA in healthy donors. Measured with immunoSEQ multiplex PCR; TCRdb has only the in-frame clones, and not every one. The profile shows hundreds of thousands of clones, around 86% of them singletons. Sequencing was carried out using PBMCs. The receptors come from a woman between 18 and 29 years old in good health and CMV-seronegative. Each CDR3 is given with its conserved first and last residue. Fields, in order: V gene, clone size, J gene, D gene, CDR3 protein, CDR3 DNA. The D gene is left open where the match is weak. Some rows have no size entry. The others give once, few or many, or a class for an expanded clone.

V gene: TRBV18
clone size: NA
J gene: TRBJ1-4
D gene: NA
CDR3 protein: CASSPENWREKLFF
CDR3 DNA: TGTGCCAGCTCACCCGAGAACTGGAGGGAAAAACTGTTTTTT

V gene: TRBV7-3
clone size: NA
J gene: TRBJ2-3
D gene: TRBD2
CDR3 protein: CASSPFSGATDTQYF
CDR3 DNA: TGTGCCAGCAGCCCCTTTAGCGGGGCCACAGATACGCAGTATTTT

V gene: TRBV29-1
clone size: NA
J gene: TRBJ1-1
D gene: TRBD1
CDR3 protein: CSAMGQGYRDTEAFF
CDR3 DNA: TGCAGCGCCATGGGACAGGGGTATAGGGACACTGAAGCTTTCTTT

V gene: TRBV5-1
clone size: NA
J gene: TRBJ2-3
D gene: TRBD2
CDR3 protein: CASSPSGGVGTDTQYF
CDR3 DNA: TGCGCCAGCAGCCCTAGCGGGGGGGTGGGGACAGATACGCAGTATTTT

V gene: TRBV18
clone size: few
J gene: TRBJ1-2
D gene: TRBD1
CDR3 protein: CASSTGTGGLANYGYTF
CDR3 DNA: TGTGCCAGCTCAACCGGGACAGGGGGACTCGCTAACTATGGCTACACCTTC

V gene: TRBV28
clone size: few
J gene: TRBJ1-2
D gene: NA
CDR3 protein: CASSWQEYGYTF
CDR3 DNA: TGTGCCAGCAGTTGGCAAGAATATGGCTACACCTTC

V gene: TRBV27
clone size: NA
J gene: TRBJ2-1
D gene: TRBD2
CDR3 protein: CASSLTSGDNEQFF
CDR3 DNA: TGTGCCAGCAGTTTAACTAGCGGTGACAATGAGCAGTTCTTC

V gene: TRBV5-4
clone size: once
J gene: TRBJ2-2
D gene: NA
CDR3 protein: CASSLGRAGELFF
CDR3 DNA: TGTGCCAGCAGCTTGGGGAGGGCCGGGGAGCTGTTTTTT

V gene: TRBV18
clone size: NA
J gene: TRBJ2-1
D gene: NA
CDR3 protein: CASSPPEGGYNEQFF
CDR3 DNA: TGTGCCAGCTCACCACCAGAGGGAGGCTACAATGAGCAGTTCTTC

V gene: TRBV19
clone size: NA
J gene: TRBJ2-5
D gene: TRBD2
CDR3 protein: CASSTPMASGQETQYF
CDR3 DNA: TGTGCCAGTAGTACTCCCATGGCTAGCGGGCAAGAGACCCAGTACTTC

V gene: TRBV5-4
clone size: NA
J gene: TRBJ2-5
D gene: NA
CDR3 protein: CASSWTADAAQYF
CDR3 DNA: TGTGCCAGCAGCTGGACAGCAGACGCGGCCCAGTACTTC

V gene: TRBV30
clone size: NA
J gene: TRBJ1-1
D gene: NA
CDR3 protein: CAARGGYTEAFF
CDR3 DNA: TGTGCTGCCCGTGGGGGGTACACTGAAGCTTTCTTT

V gene: TRBV28
clone size: NA
J gene: TRBJ1-5
D gene: NA
CDR3 protein: CASSFTEAQPQHF
CDR3 DNA: TGTGCCAGCAGTTTTACGGAGGCTCAGCCCCAGCATTTT

V gene: TRBV6-1
clone size: NA
J gene: TRBJ1-5
D gene: NA
CDR3 protein: CASRPGHGGNQPQHF
CDR3 DNA: TGTGCCAGCAGACCCGGACACGGGGGGAATCAGCCCCAGCATTTT

V gene: TRBV5-1
clone size: NA
J gene: TRBJ2-3
D gene: NA
CDR3 protein: CASSLASLGDTQYF
CDR3 DNA: TGCGCCAGCAGCTTGGCCTCCCTCGGAGATACGCAGTATTTT

V gene: TRBV18
clone size: NA
J gene: TRBJ1-5
D gene: NA
CDR3 protein: CASSPLQGGGQPQHF
CDR3 DNA: TGTGCCAGCTCACCACTCCAGGGAGGAGGTCAGCCCCAGCATTTT

V gene: TRBV6-5
clone size: NA
J gene: TRBJ1-1
D gene: NA
CDR3 protein: CASNPNEAPEAFF
CDR3 DNA: TGTGCCAGCAATCCTAACGAAGCCCCTGAAGCTTTCTTT

V gene: TRBV7-9
clone size: NA
J gene: TRBJ2-3
D gene: NA
CDR3 protein: CASSFHTFTDTQYF
CDR3 DNA: TGTGCCAGCAGCTTCCACACCTTCACAGATACGCAGTATTTT

V gene: TRBV28
clone size: NA
J gene: TRBJ1-5
D gene: TRBD1
CDR3 protein: CASNRDSYNQPQHF
CDR3 DNA: TGTGCCAGCAATAGGGACAGCTATAATCAGCCCCAGCATTTT

V gene: TRBV5-4
clone size: few
J gene: TRBJ2-2
D gene: NA
CDR3 protein: CASSLSPTGELFF
CDR3 DNA: TGTGCCAGCAGCTTGAGCCCGACCGGGGAGCTGTTTTTT

V gene: TRBV7-9
clone size: once
J gene: TRBJ1-1
D gene: NA
CDR3 protein: CASSLNGDTEAFF
CDR3 DNA: TGTGCCAGCAGCTTAAACGGGGACACTGAAGCTTTCTTT

V gene: TRBV19
clone size: NA
J gene: TRBJ1-1
D gene: TRBD1
CDR3 protein: CASTRGRGRFTEAFF
CDR3 DNA: TGTGCCAGTACGCGGGGCAGGGGGCGTTTCACTGAAGCTTTCTTT

V gene: TRBV6-6
clone size: few
J gene: TRBJ1-5
D gene: NA
CDR3 protein: CASRWAGTNQPQHF
CDR3 DNA: TGTGCCAGCAGGTGGGCAGGCACCAATCAGCCCCAGCATTTT

V gene: TRBV5-1
clone size: once
J gene: TRBJ1-1
D gene: TRBD1
CDR3 protein: CASSIDRGHGERTEAFF
CDR3 DNA: TGCGCCAGCAGCATTGACAGGGGGCATGGGGAACGCACTGAAGCTTTCTTT

V gene: TRBV6-5
clone size: NA
J gene: TRBJ2-3
D gene: NA
CDR3 protein: CASSYRPGTDTQYF
CDR3 DNA: TGTGCCAGCAGTTACCGGCCAGGAACAGATACGCAGTATTTT

V gene: TRBV7-3
clone size: NA
J gene: TRBJ2-1
D gene: NA
CDR3 protein: CASSSEGREQFF
CDR3 DNA: TGTGCCAGCAGCTCCGAGGGCCGGGAGCAGTTCTTC

V gene: TRBV23-1
clone size: NA
J gene: TRBJ2-7
D gene: TRBD1
CDR3 protein: CASSPWTGKGYEQYF
CDR3 DNA: TGCGCCAGCAGTCCTTGGACAGGGAAAGGGTACGAGCAGTACTTC

V gene: TRBV28
clone size: NA
J gene: TRBJ2-7
D gene: NA
CDR3 protein: CASRTRTGSSYEQYF
CDR3 DNA: TGTGCCAGCAGGACTAGGACAGGAAGCTCCTACGAGCAGTACTTC

V gene: TRBV19
clone size: NA
J gene: TRBJ1-1
D gene: NA
CDR3 protein: CASSLWTAPEYTEAFF
CDR3 DNA: TGTGCCAGTAGTCTCTGGACAGCACCCGAGTACACTGAAGCTTTCTTT

V gene: TRBV7-3
clone size: NA
J gene: TRBJ2-7
D gene: NA
CDR3 protein: CASSLESSVSREQYF
CDR3 DNA: TGTGCCAGCAGCTTAGAAAGTAGCGTTTCGAGGGAGCAGTACTTC

V gene: TRBV7-9
clone size: NA
J gene: TRBJ2-7
D gene: NA
CDR3 protein: CASLGNSYEQYF
CDR3 DNA: TGTGCCTCCCTCGGGAACTCCTACGAGCAGTACTTC

V gene: TRBV28
clone size: NA
J gene: TRBJ2-7
D gene: NA
CDR3 protein: CASRFRTNPEQYF
CDR3 DNA: TGTGCCAGCAGGTTCAGAACTAACCCCGAGCAGTACTTC

V gene: TRBV2
clone size: NA
J gene: TRBJ1-4
D gene: TRBD1
CDR3 protein: CASKGQGTTNEKLFF
CDR3 DNA: TGTGCCAGCAAAGGACAGGGGACAACTAATGAAAAACTGTTTTTT

V gene: TRBV30
clone size: NA
J gene: TRBJ2-3
D gene: NA
CDR3 protein: CAWKWTSTDTQYF
CDR3 DNA: TGTGCCTGGAAGTGGACTAGCACAGATACGCAGTATTTT

V gene: TRBV5-1
clone size: NA
J gene: TRBJ1-6
D gene: TRBD1
CDR3 protein: CASSPSGTGAFFLNSPLHF
CDR3 DNA: TGCGCCAGCAGCCCATCCGGGACAGGGGCCTTCTTCCTTAATTCACCCCTCCACTTT

V gene: TRBV11-3
clone size: once
J gene: TRBJ2-2
D gene: NA
CDR3 protein: CASSLRGAGATTGELFF
CDR3 DNA: TGTGCCAGCAGCTTAAGGGGGGCGGGAGCAACGACCGGGGAGCTGTTTTTT

V gene: TRBV5-1
clone size: NA
J gene: TRBJ2-7
D gene: TRBD1
CDR3 protein: CASSWDGTGVYEQYF
CDR3 DNA: TGCGCCAGCAGCTGGGATGGGACAGGAGTTTATGAGCAGTACTTC

V gene: TRBV29-1
clone size: once
J gene: TRBJ1-2
D gene: NA
CDR3 protein: CSVGLRTRANYGYTF
CDR3 DNA: TGCAGCGTTGGGCTGAGGACACGAGCTAACTATGGCTACACCTTC

V gene: TRBV28
clone size: few
J gene: TRBJ2-7
D gene: TRBD1
CDR3 protein: CASRTDRGLDYEQYF
CDR3 DNA: TGTGCCAGCAGGACCGACAGGGGGCTGGACTACGAGCAGTACTTC

V gene: TRBV11-2
clone size: NA
J gene: TRBJ2-5
D gene: NA
CDR3 protein: CASSLAGSAQETQYF
CDR3 DNA: TGTGCCAGCAGCTTGGCAGGGTCGGCCCAAGAGACCCAGTACTTC

V gene: TRBV27
clone size: NA
J gene: TRBJ1-6
D gene: NA
CDR3 protein: CASSRGGSPLHF
CDR3 DNA: TGTGCCAGCAGTCGGGGGGGTTCACCCCTCCACTTT

V gene: TRBV4-2
clone size: NA
J gene: TRBJ2-5
D gene: NA
CDR3 protein: CASSQEPRETQYF
CDR3 DNA: TGTGCCAGCAGCCAAGAACCCCGGGAGACCCAGTACTTC

V gene: TRBV7-2
clone size: NA
J gene: TRBJ2-2
D gene: NA
CDR3 protein: CASSLAGLANTGELFF
CDR3 DNA: TGTGCCAGCAGCTTAGCAGGTCTAGCGAACACCGGGGAGCTGTTTTTT

V gene: TRBV2
clone size: NA
J gene: TRBJ2-5
D gene: NA
CDR3 protein: CASSEAEKDQETQYF
CDR3 DNA: TGTGCCAGCAGTGAAGCGGAGAAGGATCAAGAGACCCAGTACTTC

V gene: TRBV27
clone size: few
J gene: TRBJ1-5
D gene: NA
CDR3 protein: CASSPRLEASGQPQHF
CDR3 DNA: TGTGCCAGCAGCCCCCGGTTGGAGGCCTCGGGGCAGCCCCAGCATTTT

V gene: TRBV9
clone size: NA
J gene: TRBJ2-1
D gene: TRBD1
CDR3 protein: CASSGTGSYNEQFF
CDR3 DNA: TGTGCCAGCAGTGGGACAGGCTCCTACAATGAGCAGTTCTTC

V gene: TRBV7-3
clone size: NA
J gene: TRBJ2-2
D gene: NA
CDR3 protein: CASSLWQGTGELFF
CDR3 DNA: TGTGCCAGCAGCTTGTGGCAGGGGACCGGGGAGCTGTTTTTT

V gene: TRBV6-1
clone size: few
J gene: TRBJ2-7
D gene: NA
CDR3 protein: CASSLTLGRYEQYF
CDR3 DNA: TGTGCCAGCAGCCTTACCCTCGGTCGCTACGAGCAGTACTTC

V gene: TRBV27
clone size: NA
J gene: TRBJ1-5
D gene: NA
CDR3 protein: CASSFQGLSNQPQHF
CDR3 DNA: TGTGCCAGCAGTTTTCAGGGGTTAAGCAATCAGCCCCAGCATTTT

V gene: TRBV19
clone size: NA
J gene: TRBJ1-2
D gene: NA
CDR3 protein: CASSPSPHGEGYTF
CDR3 DNA: TGTGCCAGTAGCCCCTCGCCCCATGGGGAGGGCTACACCTTC

V gene: TRBV7-9
clone size: NA
J gene: TRBJ2-5
D gene: TRBD1
CDR3 protein: CASSSRDREETQYF
CDR3 DNA: TGTGCCAGCAGCTCGAGGGACAGGGAAGAGACCCAGTACTTC

V gene: TRBV7-6
clone size: NA
J gene: TRBJ1-6
D gene: NA
CDR3 protein: CASSLTVNSPLHF
CDR3 DNA: TGTGCCAGCAGCTTAACGGTTAATTCACCCCTCCACTTT

V gene: TRBV27
clone size: NA
J gene: TRBJ2-1
D gene: TRBD2
CDR3 protein: CASSLAGGLSSYNEQFF
CDR3 DNA: TGTGCCAGCAGCCTCGCGGGGGGGCTGAGCTCCTACAATGAGCAGTTCTTC

V gene: TRBV16
clone size: NA
J gene: TRBJ1-5
D gene: NA
CDR3 protein: CASSPQSRGEPQHF
CDR3 DNA: TGTGCCAGCAGCCCTCAATCCCGTGGAGAGCCCCAGCATTTT